Below are 32 T cell receptor beta chains sequenced from a single sample in a study of T cells in Graves' hyperthyroidism and ophthalmopathy. Using RNA transcripts as the source, TCR beta CDR3 regions were amplified. First-round RT-PCR of the TCR CDR3 relied on the HTBI primer set. MiXCR, run by TCRdb on the multiplex PCR reads, gives a single entry per CDR3 protein. The data hold under 200,000 distinct CDR3 sequences, with around 8.9% observed a single time. Material for sequencing was blood. The receptors here all came from a woman younger than 30 with Graves' hyperthyroidism that later progressed to Graves' ophthalmopathy.

This clonotype was seen ten or more times. V is TRBV14 and J is TRBJ2-7; D might be TRBD2 (6 bases). The CDR3 extends over 13 amino acids. With 1 base removed from V and 7 bases from J, the gap between germline ends came to 11 bases. Germline CDR1 and CDR2: SGHDN and FVKESK. CDR3 sequence reads: CASSQVTGTEQYF. As DNA, the CDR3 is TGTGCCAGCAGCCAAGTTACGGGGACTGAGCAGTACTTC.

This clonotype was detected ten times or more. J is TRBJ2-1 and V is TRBV7-2, with D unclear. The V end was cut by 4 bases, the J end by 6 bases, with 13 bases between. Germline values: CDR1 SGHTA, CDR2 FQGNSA. The CDR3 totals 14 residues. The CDR3 DNA sequence: TGTGCCAGCAGCTCGAGGTATGTCGGCAATGAGCAGTTCTTC. Encoded protein: CASSSRYVGNEQFF.

This clonotype was detected a few times. The genes are TRBV3-1 and TRBJ2-7; weak D call: TRBD2 (6 bases). The CDR3 is made up of 15 amino acids. Germline values: CDR1 LGHDT, CDR2 YNNKEL (reference sequence). Trimming removed 4 bases from V and 0 bases from J, with 13 bases in between. The DNA for the CDR3 is TGTGCCAGCAGCCCCGGGACTCACAGCTCCTACGAGCAGTACTTC. It specifies CASSPGTHSSYEQYF.

This clonotype has a count of ten or more. V usage is TRBV20-1 and J usage is TRBJ1-1; D is ambiguous. The CDR3 totals 13 residues. V was pared by 3 bases and J by 5 bases, with 13 bases between. The V gene's germline CDR1 is DFQATT and CDR2 SNEGSKA (reference sequence). CDR3 region: CSASMLLGTEAFF. CDR3 nucleotides: TGCAGTGCTAGTATGCTCCTGGGGACTGAAGCTTTCTTT.

This clonotype was seen repeatedly, ten times or more. The chain employs TRBV29-1 and TRBJ1-1, with D tentatively TRBD1 (6 bases). V gave up 2 bases and J gave up 1 base, with 8 bases separating them. The CDR3 has 13 amino acids. CDR1 SQVTM and CDR2 ANQGSEA come from the germline V gene. CDR3 DNA: TGCAGCGTTGAACGACAGGCGAACACTGAAGCTTTCTTT. Protein sequence: CSVERQANTEAFF.

There are many counts of this clonotype. V gene TRBV7-9 combines with J gene TRBJ2-3; D uncertain. Trimming shortened V by 4 bases and J by 6 bases, and 17 bases separated the two germline ends. The CDR3 extends over 15 amino acids. From germline, CDR1 is SEHNR and CDR2 FQNEAQ (reference sequence). The CDR3 bases are TGTGCCAGCAGCTCCCACCGGGCCTCTGGCGATACGCAGTATTTT. It is translated as CASSSHRASGDTQYF.

This clonotype was observed many times. This chain joins TRBV2 and TRBJ2-5; 10 bases align to TRBD2. The CDR3 has 15 amino acids. The J segment lost 2 bases and the V segment lost 5 bases, leaving 5 bases of the junction unmatched. Germline V lookup: CDR1 SNHLY, CDR2 FYNNEI. The CDR3 nucleotides are TGTGCCAGCAGTCCCCTAGCGGGGGTGCAAGAGACCCAGTACTTC. It is translated as CASSPLAGVQETQYF.

The rearrangement uses TRBV14 and TRBJ1-3; a possible D gene is TRBD1 (5 bases). V gave up 4 bases and J gave up 2 bases, with 12 bases separating them. Germline V lookup: CDR1 SGHDN, CDR2 FVKESK. The CDR3 totals 15 residues. The CDR3 bases are TGTGCCAGCAGCCCTCGGACAAAAGCTGGAAACACCATATATTTT. It yields the protein CASSPRTKAGNTIYF.

This clonotype was recorded a few times. This rearrangement joins TRBV4-2 to TRBJ1-4; D might be TRBD1 (5 bases). CDR1 LGHNA and CDR2 YNFKEQ come from the germline V gene. Trimming left V 2 bases short and J 4 bases short, with 14 bases between. The CDR3 length is 16 residues. CDR3 amino acids: CASSQMVQGLNEKLFF. The CDR3 coding sequence is TGTGCCAGCAGCCAAATGGTTCAGGGTCTTAATGAAAAACTGTTTTTT.

The sample holds many counts of this clonotype. V usage is TRBV28 and J usage is TRBJ1-1, with 12 nucleotides matching TRBD1. The trim removed 2 bases at V and 4 bases at J, leaving 8 bases unmatched. Germline V gene data show CDR1 as MDHEN and CDR2 as SYDVKM. The CDR3 spans 17 residues. The CDR3 DNA reads as TGTGCCAGCAGTTTACTCCCGGGACAGGGGGCAGGCACTGAAGCTTTCTTT. This sequence encodes CASSLLPGQGAGTEAFF.

This clonotype came up many times. The rearrangement uses TRBV6-1 and TRBJ2-2; D may be TRBD2 (5 bases). V lost 4 bases and J lost 1, with 13 bases in between. Per the germline V gene, CDR1 is MNHNS and CDR2 is SASEGT. The CDR3 sequence is 16 residues long. CDR3 sequence reads: CASSGRAGLNTGELFF. CDR3 in DNA: TGTGCCAGCAGTGGTCGTGCGGGTCTGAACACCGGGGAGCTGTTTTTT.

In this sample, this clonotype turned up once. The V call is TRBV29-1, the J call TRBJ2-5, with 7 bases that match TRBD2. Trimming took 2 bases from V and 1 from J; bases not matched to a gene: 10. This CDR3 comprises 16 residues. Germline V gene data show CDR1 as SQVTM and CDR2 as ANQGSEA. For the CDR3, the DNA is TGCAGCGTTGAATGGGGGGGGTTGGGCAGCCAAGAGACCCAGTACTTC. This translates into CSVEWGGLGSQETQYF.

This clonotype was recorded a few times. The rearrangement joins TRBV5-1 to TRBJ1-2; perhaps TRBD1 as D (6 bases). This CDR3 is 13 amino acids long. V was cut by 2 bases and J by 4 bases, with 9 bases left in between. Per the germline V gene, CDR1 is SGHRS and CDR2 is YFSETQ. CDR3 residues: CASSLDRTYGYTF. In DNA form, the CDR3 reads TGCGCCAGCAGCTTAGACAGGACCTATGGCTACACCTTC. Variable domain in full (rest from reference TRBV5-1 and TRBJ1-2): KAGVTQTPRYLIKTRGQQVTLSCSPISGHRSVSWYQQTPGQGLQFLFEYFSETQRNKGNFPGRFSGRQFSNSRSEMNVSTLELGDSALYLCASSLDRTYGYTFGSGTRLTVV.

This clonotype was seen only a few times. Possible read error: a much larger clone is one base away. The chain is built from TRBV7-9 and TRBJ1-1; D is ambiguous. The CDR3 spans 14 residues. The ends were cut back, 1 base at V and 4 bases at J, with 10 bases in the middle. Germline V gene sequence: CDR1 SEHNR, CDR2 FQNEAQ (reference sequence). CDR3 coding DNA: TGTGCCAGCAGCTTAGGAGGGATGGGCACTGAAGCTTTCTTT. Translated: CASSLGGMGTEAFF.

In its sample, this clonotype was seen once. Because the CDR3 is missing its conserved closing phenylalanine or tryptophan, this is likely a read error. This chain links TRBV20-1 with TRBJ2-7; D not certain. V lost 5 bases and J 0 bases, leaving 8 bases between the germline ends. CDR3 length equals 12 residues. The V gene's germline CDR1 is DFQATT and CDR2 SNEGSKA (reference sequence). For the CDR3, the DNA is TGCAGTGCTCCAGGAGTCTCCTACGAGCAGTACCTC. Translating gives CSAPGVSYEQYL.

This clonotype appeared many times. The rearrangement links TRBV20-1 to TRBJ1-5, with a tentative D call TRBD1 (6 bases). The CDR3 runs 14 residues. V lost 4 bases, J lost 5 bases, and 15 bases lay in between. CDR1 is DFQATT, CDR2 SNEGSKA, per germline (reference sequence). In nucleotides, the CDR3 is TGCAGTGCTACCCAGGGAGACAGGCATCAGCCCCAGCATTTT. It yields the protein CSATQGDRHQPQHF.

There are many counts of this clonotype. The chain combines TRBV2 with TRBJ2-1, with 11 positions matching TRBD2. V trimming: 1 base; J trimming: 9 bases; junction bases outside the gene matches: 5. Germline V gene lookup returns CDR1 SNHLY and CDR2 FYNNEI. There are 15 residues in the CDR3. The CDR3 is CASSEGLAGQVEQFF. The CDR3 nucleotides read TGTGCCAGCAGTGAAGGACTAGCGGGACAGGTTGAGCAGTTCTTC.

In this sample, this clonotype turned up many times. The rearrangement uses TRBV5-1 and TRBJ1-5, with 7 bases lining up with TRBD1. J lost 6 bases, V lost 2 bases, and 5 bases had no gene match. From germline, CDR1 is SGHRS and CDR2 YFSETQ. There are 14 residues in the CDR3. The DNA of the CDR3 is TGCGCCAGCAGCTTTGGGCAGGGGGGTCAGCCCCAGCATTTT. As protein: CASSFGQGGQPQHF.

In its sample, this clonotype was seen a few times. J is TRBJ2-1 and V is TRBV24-1; 7 positions agree with TRBD2. The germline V gene encodes CDR1 KGHDR and CDR2 SFDVKD. The J segment lost 5 bases and the V segment lost 5 bases, leaving 8 bases of the junction unmatched. This CDR3 comprises 15 residues. The CDR3 spells CATSGPRGGDNEQFF. DNA of the CDR3: TGTGCCACCAGTGGACCCCGGGGAGGGGACAATGAGCAGTTCTTC.

This clonotype was detected ten times or more. The J gene is TRBJ1-1, the V gene TRBV5-1, with D perhaps TRBD1 (5 bases). Germline CDR1 SGHRS, CDR2 YFSETQ. This CDR3 contains 14 residues. Trimming left V 1 base short and J 10 bases short, with 17 bases between. CDR3 loop: CASSLNRDSPGAFF. The CDR3 bases are TGCGCCAGCAGCTTGAACCGGGACTCCCCAGGAGCTTTCTTT.

This clonotype was picked up many times. The chain combines TRBV19 with TRBJ1-5; maybe TRBD1 (6 bases). Germline CDR1 is LNHDA and CDR2 is SQIVND (reference sequence). V was pared by 5 bases and J by 6 bases, with 20 bases between. The CDR3 extends over 16 amino acids. DNA for the CDR3: TGTGCCAGTAGTGTTTCAAATTGGGGGGCCGGTCAGCCCCAGCATTTT. Translated: CASSVSNWGAGQPQHF.

This clonotype was counted ten times or more. The V call is TRBV6-5, the J call TRBJ1-2; D is uncertain. CDR1 is MNHEY and CDR2 is SVGAGI in the germline V gene. The CDR3 runs 14 residues. The V and J ends lost 0 bases and 2 bases respectively, with 7 bases between them. CDR3 loop: CASSYSGSNYGYTF. CDR3 coding DNA: TGTGCCAGCAGTTACTCTGGCTCGAACTATGGCTACACCTTC.

This clonotype was detected only a few times. The J gene is TRBJ2-7, the V gene TRBV5-1; 8 nucleotides match TRBD1. V lost 4 bases and J lost 7; bases outside the gene matches: 7. The CDR3 consists of 13 residues. Germline V gene sequence: CDR1 SGHRS, CDR2 YFSETQ. The CDR3 is CASSLDRAREQYF. The CDR3 nucleotides read TGCGCCAGCAGCCTGGACAGGGCTAGGGAGCAGTACTTC.

This clonotype was counted many times. The V gene is TRBV30, the J gene TRBJ2-2; maybe TRBD2 (6 bases). The CDR3 runs to 15 residues. From germline, CDR1 is GTSNPN and CDR2 SVGIG (reference sequence). Trimming took off 4 bases at V and 6 bases at J, with 18 bases between the two ends. The CDR3 nucleotides read TGTGCCTGGATAGATAGCGGACGTGAAGCCGGGGAGCTGTTTTTT. Its translation: CAWIDSGREAGELFF.

The genes are TRBV19 and TRBJ2-3, with D uncertain. Germline-derived CDR1 and CDR2 are LNHDA and SQIVND (reference sequence). Trimming removed 4 bases from V and 4 bases from J, with 9 bases in between. The CDR3 covers 13 residues. CDR3 amino acids: CASSNLGPDTQYF. CDR3 coding DNA: TGTGCCAGTAGTAATCTCGGGCCAGATACGCAGTATTTT.

The chain is built from TRBV20-1 and TRBJ2-3; maybe TRBD2 (6 bases). Trimming took 4 bases from V and 0 from J, leaving 20 bases between them. The CDR3 has 17 residues. The V gene's germline CDR1 is DFQATT and CDR2 SNEGSKA (reference sequence). The CDR3 sequence: CSAKLAGRSRSTDTQYF. CDR3 nucleotide sequence: TGCAGTGCTAAGTTGGCGGGGAGATCCCGAAGCACAGATACGCAGTATTTT.

This rearrangement joins TRBV12-3 or TRBV12-4 to TRBJ1-3; no reliable D call. The V and J ends lost 6 bases and 0 bases respectively, with 6 bases between them. The CDR3 length is 13 residues. The CDR3 DNA sequence: TGTGCCAGCAGGCCTAACTCTGGAAACACCATATATTTT. The encoded protein is CASRPNSGNTIYF.

This clonotype was detected many times. The rearrangement links TRBV18 to TRBJ2-7, with D possibly being TRBD2 (6 bases). With 3 bases removed from V and 0 bases from J, the gap between germline ends came to 6 bases. This CDR3 is built from 13 residues. Germline V gives CDR1 KGHSH, CDR2 LQKENI. The CDR3 coding sequence is TGTGCCAGCTCACCCGGGAGCTCCTACGAGCAGTACTTC. It encodes CASSPGSSYEQYF.

The chain uses TRBV3-1 and TRBJ1-3; no firm D call. V shed 1 base and J shed 0 bases, with 7 bases lying between them. This CDR3 is built from 15 residues. Germline CDR1 is LGHDT and CDR2 is YNNKEL (reference sequence). The CDR3 nucleotides read TGTGCCAGCAGCCAAGTTGGCAGCTCTGGAAACACCATATATTTT. Translating it yields CASSQVGSSGNTIYF.

In its sample, this clonotype was seen many times. This sequence joins TRBV3-1 and TRBJ2-5, with a weak D call TRBD1 (5 bases). This CDR3 is built from 16 residues. V lost 1 base, J lost 2 bases, and 14 bases lay in between. Germline-derived CDR1 and CDR2 are LGHDT and YNNKEL (reference sequence). The DNA of the CDR3 is TGTGCCAGCAGCCAAGTCGTGGGGCAGCTACAAGAGACCCAGTACTTC. Translation: CASSQVVGQLQETQYF.

Ten or more counts support this clonotype. The chain couples TRBV30 to TRBJ1-2, with a possible D match to TRBD1 (5 bases). Germline loops: CDR1 GTSNPN, CDR2 SVGIG (reference sequence). CDR3 length: 13 residues. Trimming removed 2 bases at V and 4 bases at J, with 11 bases between. In DNA, the CDR3 is TGTGCCTGGAGTAGGATGACAGCCTATGGCTACACCTTC. As protein: CAWSRMTAYGYTF.

This clonotype was seen repeatedly, ten times or more. The chain recombines TRBV3-1 with TRBJ2-1, with 8 bases identical to TRBD2. Unmatched junction bases numbered 6, after V lost 1 base and J lost 7 bases. This CDR3 region has 15 residues. The germline CDR1 and CDR2 sequences are LGHDT and YNNKEL (reference sequence). CDR3 DNA sequence: TGTGCCAGCAGCCAAGGCGGGGGGCCAATTAATGAGCAGTTCTTC. Its translation is CASSQGGGPINEQFF.